Below are 17 T cell receptor beta chains sequenced from a single sample in a study of blood T cell repertoires in COVID-19. The repertoire was sequenced with immunoSEQ multiplex PCR; TCRdb's copy has only in-frame clones and lacks some. The sample includes about 64,000 clones, roughly 80% of them seen just once. The sequenced sample was peripheral blood. The receptors here all came from a man aged 60-69 years with COVID-19, enrolled during active disease.

This clone was seen more than once but under ten times. The chain combines TRBV3-1 (or the pseudogene TRBV3-2) with TRBJ2-7, with D possibly being TRBD2 (5 bases). The germline V gene has CDR1 LGHDT and CDR2 YNNKEL (reference sequence). The CDR3 totals 14 residues. Trimming stripped 5 bases from V and 6 bases from J, with 17 bases between. CDR3 nucleotide sequence: TGTGCCAGCAGCTCTGCCGGGGATCGGCTCGAGCAGTACTTC. Translated: CASSSAGDRLEQYF.

J is TRBJ1-4 and V is TRBV5-4; D unclear. Trimming removed 2 bases from V and 5 bases from J, with 10 bases in between. Germline assignment: CDR1 SGHNT and CDR2 YYREEE (reference sequence). CDR3 size: 14 residues. The CDR3 spells CASSFGRNNEKLFF. Written as DNA, the CDR3 is TGTGCCAGCAGCTTCGGGAGAAACAATGAAAAACTGTTTTTT.

The chain recombines TRBV29-1 with TRBJ1-4; a possible D gene is TRBD1 (6 bases). Trimming removed 6 bases from V and 8 bases from J, with 16 bases in between. The germline V gene has CDR1 SQVTM and CDR2 ANQGSEA. The CDR3 contains 13 residues. The CDR3 coding sequence is TGCAGCGTGTACGGGACATCGTACGAAAAACTGTTTTTT. It specifies CSVYGTSYEKLFF. The entire variable domain, with the rest obtained from reference TRBV29-1 and TRBJ1-4, is as follows: SAVISQKPSRDICQRGTSLTIQCQVDSQVTMMFWYRQQPGQSLTLIATANQGSEATYESGFVIDKFPISRPNLTFSTLTVSNMSPEDSSIYLCSVYGTSYEKLFFGSGTQLSVL.

The CDR3 DNA reads as TGTGCCAGCTCAGACCGGGACAGAGGAATAGGAGAGTGGTTCTTC. It translates to CASSDRDRGIGEWFF. The genes are TRBV18 and TRBJ2-1; TRBD1 matches at 7 bases. CDR1 is KGHSH and CDR2 is LQKENI in the germline V gene. Losses at the gene ends were 5 bases for V and 15 bases for J; bases not matched to a gene: 19. The CDR3 has 15 residues.

The CDR3, as DNA: TGTGCCAGCAGCCAAAATTTGGGAGTTTCAGAAAAACTGTTTTTT. Residues: CASSQNLGVSEKLFF. V usage is TRBV7-9 and J usage is TRBJ1-4; no clear D gene. Germline-derived CDR1 and CDR2 are SEHNR and FQNEAQ (reference sequence). This CDR3 has 15 amino acids. V lost 5 bases, J lost 8 bases, and 18 bases lay in between. Using reference TRBV7-9 and TRBJ1-4 for the parts outside the CDR3, the full variable domain is DTGVSQNPRHKITKRGQNVTFRCDPISEHNRLYWYRQTLGQGPEFLTYFQNEAQLEKSRLLSDRFSAERPKGSFSTLEIQRTEQGDSAMYLCASSQNLGVSEKLFFGSGTQLSVL.

The gene calls are TRBV19 and TRBJ2-1; unclear D gene. CDR1 and CDR2 (germline): LNHDA, SQIVND (reference sequence). Trimming took off 3 bases at V and 10 bases at J, with 13 bases between the two ends. The CDR3 is 13 amino acids. DNA of the CDR3: TGTGCCAGTAGTATTCTCTTATATAGCGAGCAGTTCTTC. Its protein is CASSILLYSEQFF. Variable domain in full (rest from reference TRBV19 and TRBJ2-1): DGGITQSPKYLFRKEGQNVTLSCEQNLNHDAMYWYRQDPGQGLRLIYYSQIVNDFQKGDIAEGYSVSREKKESFPLTVTSAQKNPTAFYLCASSILLYSEQFFGPGTRLTVL.

This clone came up once. This sequence joins TRBV5-1 and TRBJ2-7; no clear D. There are 13 residues in the CDR3. V lost 4 bases to trimming and J lost 0 bases, with 8 bases between them. Germline V gives CDR1 SGHRS, CDR2 YFSETQ. The CDR3 DNA sequence: TGCGCCAGCAGCCCTCTCGGCTCCTACGAGCAGTACTTC. It translates to CASSPLGSYEQYF.

Sample share makes this clone medium-sized (0.01 to 0.1%). This CDR3 reads CASSYIQGAGELFF. In nucleotides, the CDR3 is TGTGCCAGCAGTTACATACAGGGGGCCGGGGAGCTGTTTTTT. The gene calls are TRBV6-5 and TRBJ2-2; TRBD1 matches at 8 bases. V was pared by 2 bases and J by 6 bases, with 2 bases of the junction left unmatched. CDR1 MNHEY and CDR2 SVGAGI come from the germline V gene. This CDR3 spans 14 amino acids.

This clone was picked up many times. The chain has TRBV11-2 and TRBJ2-1, with D hard to call. CDR1 SGHAT and CDR2 FQNNGV come from the germline V gene. V was shortened by 2 bases and J by 0 bases, with 14 bases between the two germline ends. The CDR3 contains 17 residues. CDR3 sequence (DNA): TGTGCCAGCAGCTTAACTATGTTCGGCAGCTCCTACAATGAGCAGTTCTTC. Translation gives CASSLTMFGSSYNEQFF.

The sample holds a few counts of this clone. The chain is built from TRBV25-1 and TRBJ1-3, with D tentatively TRBD1 (6 bases). The germline gives CDR1 MGHDK, CDR2 SYGVNS. Trimming cost V 3 bases and J 1 base, with 16 bases left between them. CDR3 length: 17 amino acids. In nucleotides, the CDR3 is TGTGCCAGCAGTGAGTTAGGGGGTTGGGAATCTGGAAACACCATATATTTT. Its translation is CASSELGGWESGNTIYF.

The chain carries TRBV7-3 and TRBJ2-1, with 7 positions matching TRBD2. After removal of 1 base from V and 8 bases from J, the junction contained 2 bases not matched to a gene. Per germline, CDR1 SGHTA and CDR2 FQGTGA. There are 13 residues in the CDR3. CDR3 nucleotide sequence: TGTGCCAGCAGCTTAAATCGGGAGGATGAGCAGTTCTTC. This sequence encodes CASSLNREDEQFF.

This chain links TRBV6-4 with TRBJ2-3; no firm D call. This CDR3 has 15 amino acids. CDR1 is MRHNA, CDR2 SNTAGT, per germline. Trimming removed 0 bases at V and 0 bases at J, with 7 bases between. CDR3 in amino acids: CASSDSIGSTDTQYF. The CDR3 DNA is TGTGCCAGCAGTGACTCGATCGGGAGCACAGATACGCAGTATTTT.

This CDR3 reads CASSLARLAGGNEQYF. As DNA, the CDR3 is TGTGCCAGCAGCTTAGCAAGACTAGCGGGAGGGAACGAGCAGTACTTC. The rearrangement uses TRBV11-3 and TRBJ2-7; 14 bases are a match to TRBD2. The CDR3 runs to 16 residues. V dropped 1 base and J dropped 5; count of bases not matched to a gene: 4. Germline lookup yields CDR1 SGHNT and CDR2 YENEEA.

The gene calls are TRBV9 and TRBJ1-5; D unresolved. Germline assignment: CDR1 SGDLS and CDR2 YYNGEE. This CDR3 comprises 13 residues. Deletions cut 2 bases from V and 6 bases from J, with 9 bases between. The CDR3 region is CASSVDSGQPQHF. The CDR3 DNA reads TGTGCCAGCAGCGTGGACTCTGGTCAGCCCCAGCATTTT.

J is TRBJ2-2 and V is TRBV5-4, with TRBD2 identical over 8 bases. The CDR3 totals 14 residues. The germline V gene encodes CDR1 SGHNT and CDR2 YYREEE (reference sequence). Losses at the gene ends were 3 bases for V and 7 bases for J; bases not matched to a gene: 5. CDR3 nucleotides: TGTGCCAGCAGCTACGGGGGGGCCGGCGGGGAGCTGTTTTTT. Its protein product is CASSYGGAGGELFF.

With regard to this clone: Other DNA sequences within the sample encode an identical CDR3. V is TRBV7-3 and J is TRBJ2-5, with 8 bases matching TRBD2. The germline V gene encodes CDR1 SGHTA and CDR2 FQGTGA. V shed 3 bases and J 2 bases; nucleotides not matched to a gene: 2. This CDR3 comprises 14 residues. The CDR3 sequence: CASSLAGGQETQYF. The CDR3 nucleotides are TGTGCCAGCAGCTTGGCGGGGGGTCAAGAGACCCAGTACTTC.

In its sample, this clone was seen once. This same CDR3 is encoded by further DNA sequences in the sample. CDR3 sequence: CASSVEGYEQYF. The CDR3 bases are TGTGCCAGCAGTGTCGAGGGTTACGAGCAGTACTTC. The chain recombines TRBV9 with TRBJ2-7; perhaps TRBD2 as D (5 bases). Trimming removed 5 bases from V and 4 bases from J, with 10 bases in between. This CDR3 contains 12 residues. Germline CDR1 SGDLS, CDR2 YYNGEE.